This T cell receptor beta chain was recorded in a study of T cells after somatic rescue of genetic block. The V gene's germline CDR1 is MNHNS and CDR2 SASEGT. V shed 6 bases and J shed 3 bases, with 18 bases lying between them. The CDR3 length is 15 residues. Sequenced by immunoSEQ multiplex PCR; TCRdb stores in-frame clones only, minus some. The sample lists approximately 65,000 clones, roughly 90% seen once, with around 3% in the top ten. The chain recombines TRBV6-1 with TRBJ2-7; the D gene is possibly TRBD1 (6 bases). Sequencing was done on a sample of peripheral blood mononuclear cells (PBMCs). The origin of this receptor is a man aged 35-49 years. The CDR3, as DNA: TGTGCCAGCAGGCTAGCCGGGACAAGAAACTACGAGCAGTACTTC. Amino acids: CASRLAGTRNYEQYF.